This TCR beta chain was retrieved from a study of T cell responses to AZD1222 COVID-19 vaccine. Study observations and caveats: Nearly half of spike-specific TCRs reportedly target unmutated variant regions. The donor cohort was predominantly white British with a female majority, and clonal diversity may have been underestimated.

In regard to this clone: Its antigen is not known.

V was clipped by 4 bases and J by 8 bases; unmatched bases: 11. The CDR3 is 15 residues long. The V gene's germline CDR1 is SGHNT and CDR2 YENEEA. Measured with immunoSEQ multiplex PCR; TCRdb has only the in-frame clones, and not every one. The sample contains 84,000 or so clones, nearly 90% of which appear only once. The source was peripheral blood, collected on day 0 of AZD1222 vaccination. The chain has TRBV11-3 and TRBJ2-1, with 7 nucleotides matching TRBD2. The TCR comes from an adult in good health. The CDR3 coding sequence is TGTGCCAGCAGCTCGCGACTAGCCCAGGGAGATGAGCAGTTCTTC. It yields the protein CASSSRLAQGDEQFF.